The TCR beta chain described here comes from a study of human T cells and chemical hapten exposure. Background on the study: Minor volume differences among pooled libraries chiefly drove per-sample TCR yield variation.

The time point here: patch test 2, 6 weeks after DPC sensitization. This sample's treatment: therapeutic diphenylcyclopropenone sensitization with weekly scalp DPC. TCRdb re-derived calls from the RACE reads in MiXCR, one entry per CDR3 protein. The data hold around 50,000 distinct CDR3 sequences, with around 9.5% observed a single time. The CDR3 contains 19 residues. Germline V gives CDR1 SQVTM, CDR2 ANQGSEA. V lost 0 bases and J lost 0; bases outside the gene matches: 13. The TCR originated in a woman aged 50 to 60 with alopecia areata. Some clones in this sample may be carry-over from other donors' samples. The sample in question was whole blood, obtained in connection with sensitization to the hapten diphenylcyclopropenone (DPC). The chain has TRBV29-1 and TRBJ2-1; TRBD2 matches at 8 bases. The CDR3 nucleotides read TGCAGCGTTGAAGATCAGCGGCGCGGGGGGCTCGGCTCCTACAATGAGCAGTTCTTC. Protein product: CSVEDQRRGGLGSYNEQFF.